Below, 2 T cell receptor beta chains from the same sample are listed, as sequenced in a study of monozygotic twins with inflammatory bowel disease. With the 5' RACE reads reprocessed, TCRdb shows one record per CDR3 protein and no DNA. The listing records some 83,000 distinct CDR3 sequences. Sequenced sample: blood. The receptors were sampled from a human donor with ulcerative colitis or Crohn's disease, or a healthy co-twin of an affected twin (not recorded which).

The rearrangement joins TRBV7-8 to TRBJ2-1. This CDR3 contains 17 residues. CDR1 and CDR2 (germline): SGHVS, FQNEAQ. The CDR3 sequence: CASCRGEYRGAYNEQFF.

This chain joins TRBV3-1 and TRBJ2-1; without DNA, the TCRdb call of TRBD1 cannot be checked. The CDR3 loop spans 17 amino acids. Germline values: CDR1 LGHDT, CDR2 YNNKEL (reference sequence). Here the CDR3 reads CASSQRGLTRAYNEQFF.